These T cell receptor beta chains were read from a single sample in a study of blood T cell repertoires in COVID-19. Libraries were prepared by immunoSEQ multiplex PCR; TCRdb keeps only in-frame clonotypes and omits some of them. The sample lists 200,000 to 300,000 clones; approximately 90% were seen once. Sample: peripheral blood. The receptors shown here come from a woman in her thirties or forties with acute or convalescent COVID-19. Each CDR3 is given with its conserved first and last residue. D genes are given only for firm matches. Expanded clones get a size class; other rows say once, few or many, or leave the size out.

TGTGCCAGTAGCGTGACTAGGGGACAGGGCTATGGCTACACCTTC | CASSVTRGQGYGYTF | TRBJ1-2 | TRBV19 | NA | TRBD1
TGTGCCAGTACCGATCAACACGTCAATCAGCCCCAGCATTTT | CASTDQHVNQPQHF | TRBJ1-5 | TRBV19 | NA | NA
TGTGCCAGCTCACTGGGGGGTCCAAGGGACTATGGCTACACCTTC | CASSLGGPRDYGYTF | TRBJ1-2 | TRBV18 | NA | NA
TGTGCCAGCTCACCGCAGGACATGAACACTGAAGCTTTCTTT | CASSPQDMNTEAFF | TRBJ1-1 | TRBV18 | once | NA
TGTGCCAGTAGCGGCGGAACGGAAAAACTGTTTTTT | CASSGGTEKLFF | TRBJ1-4 | TRBV19 | NA | NA
TGCGCCAGCATGACCGGGGAGGGCACAGATACGCAGTATTTT | CASMTGEGTDTQYF | TRBJ2-3 | TRBV5-1 | once | NA
TGTGCCAGCAGTCTGACAGGGGTTGGTCAGCCCCAGCATTTT | CASSLTGVGQPQHF | TRBJ1-5 | TRBV6-2/TRBV6-3 | NA | TRBD1
TGCGCCAGCAGGAGGGACAGGGAGGGGAACTACTATGGCTACACCTTC | CASRRDREGNYYGYTF | TRBJ1-2 | TRBV5-1 | NA | TRBD1
TGTGCCAGTAGTCCCCAAGGGGTATCACCCCTCCACTTT | CASSPQGVSPLHF | TRBJ1-6 | TRBV19 | NA | NA
TGTGCCAGCAGCCAAGCGATCAGCACCCTAGCGGACAACACAGATACGCAGTATTTT | CASSQAISTLADNTDTQYF | TRBJ2-3 | TRBV4-2 | NA | TRBD2
TGCGCCAGCAGCCCTCTCCCGGCGACAGGGGGCACTGAAGCTTTCTTT | CASSPLPATGGTEAFF | TRBJ1-1 | TRBV4-1 | NA | TRBD1
TGCGCCAGCAGCTCACAGGGGGGTATTAGCCATGAGCAGTTCTTC | CASSSQGGISHEQFF | TRBJ2-1 | TRBV5-1 | NA | TRBD1
TGTGCCAGCAGTGAATTAGCGGCTAGCACAGATACGCAGTATTTT | CASSELAASTDTQYF | TRBJ2-3 | TRBV25-1 | NA | NA
TGTGCCTGGAGTGGGACAGGCATCTATGGCTACACCTTC | CAWSGTGIYGYTF | TRBJ1-2 | TRBV30 | NA | TRBD1
TGTGCCAGCAGCTTCCGGGTCAGTACTGCAACTAATGAAAAACTGTTTTTT | CASSFRVSTATNEKLFF | TRBJ1-4 | TRBV5-4 | NA | NA
TGTGCCAGCAGAGAGACAGGGTATGGCGCGAACACCGGGGAGCTGTTTTTT | CASRETGYGANTGELFF | TRBJ2-2 | TRBV28 | NA | TRBD1
TGTGCCAGCAGTGAAGACTTGACAGGGGTGTCCAATCAGCCCCAGCATTTT | CASSEDLTGVSNQPQHF | TRBJ1-5 | TRBV2 | NA | TRBD1
TGTGCCAGCAGCCTATTCTCAGACAGGAATGGCTACACCTTC | CASSLFSDRNGYTF | TRBJ1-2 | TRBV7-8 | NA | NA
TGTGCCAGCAGTGTGGAGGCAAACACTGAAGCTTTCTTT | CASSVEANTEAFF | TRBJ1-1 | TRBV2 | NA | NA
TGCGCCAGCAGCCAGACACAGGGATCCTATAATTCACCCCTCCACTTT | CASSQTQGSYNSPLHF | TRBJ1-6 | TRBV4-1 | NA | NA
TGCAGCGCAAAGGTGCAGACCAGGGGGGAAAAACTGTTTTTT | CSAKVQTRGEKLFF | TRBJ1-4 | TRBV29-1 | NA | TRBD1
TGCAGCGCAGGGGGACAGGGTAATCAGCCCCAGCATTTT | CSAGGQGNQPQHF | TRBJ1-5 | TRBV29-1 | NA | TRBD1
TGCGCCAGCAGCTTGGACGGGACAGCCTATGGCTACACCTTC | CASSLDGTAYGYTF | TRBJ1-2 | TRBV5-1 | NA | TRBD1
TGTGCCACCAGTGATCGTCCCGGGACTAGCGGGGGGTACACAGATACGCAGTATTTT | CATSDRPGTSGGYTDTQYF | TRBJ2-3 | TRBV24-1 | once | TRBD2
TGCAGTGCTAGTTTGGATCCGGGGACTGAAGCTTTCTTT | CSASLDPGTEAFF | TRBJ1-1 | TRBV20-1 | NA | NA
TGTGCCTGGAGTGTACGGTACACTGAAGCTTTCTTT | CAWSVRYTEAFF | TRBJ1-1 | TRBV30 | NA | NA
TGCGCCAGCAGCACCGGACAGGGGGTGGGTCACACTGAAGCTTTCTTT | CASSTGQGVGHTEAFF | TRBJ1-1 | TRBV5-1 | NA | TRBD1
TGTGCCAGCAGCCCGTCTACCGGGACAGGGTTTAATTCACCCCTCCACTTT | CASSPSTGTGFNSPLHF | TRBJ1-6 | TRBV4-2 | NA | TRBD1
TGTGCCAGCTCCCCCGGACAGGGGCCCCTGGGGGGCTACACCTTC | CASSPGQGPLGGYTF | TRBJ1-2 | TRBV18 | NA | TRBD1
TGTGCCAGCAGCTTATGGCAGGCCAGCGGGCCCGGGGAGCTGTTTTTT | CASSLWQASGPGELFF | TRBJ2-2 | TRBV7-6 | NA | NA
TGTGCCAGCAGCGCCCCGGGACTCAGCACAGATACGCAGTATTTT | CASSAPGLSTDTQYF | TRBJ2-3 | TRBV3-1/TRBV3-2 | NA | NA
TGTGCCAGCAGTGACCAACTAGCGGGGGGGCTCGGCACAGATACGCAGTATTTT | CASSDQLAGGLGTDTQYF | TRBJ2-3 | TRBV6-1 | once | TRBD2
TGTGCCAGCAGCACCCCTCCCCGGAGACAGGGTTTCGCTAATGAAAAACTGTTTTTT | CASSTPPRRQGFANEKLFF | TRBJ1-4 | TRBV7-2 | NA | TRBD1
TGTGCCAGCAGTGAGAGGACAGGGTCCACAGATACGCAGTATTTT | CASSERTGSTDTQYF | TRBJ2-3 | TRBV6-1 | NA | TRBD1
TGTGCCAGCAGTGATGAGGACGGGGGGGCCGTTGAGACCCAGTACTTC | CASSDEDGGAVETQYF | TRBJ2-5 | TRBV2 | NA | TRBD2
TGTGCCAGTAGTATCTCTAGCGGGGGGAACAATGAGCAGTTCTTC | CASSISSGGNNEQFF | TRBJ2-1 | TRBV19 | NA | TRBD2
TGTGCCAGCAGCCAAGAAGGCGGGGAGAATGAGCAGTTCTTC | CASSQEGGENEQFF | TRBJ2-1 | TRBV3-1/TRBV3-2 | NA | NA
TGTGCCAGCAGCCCCCCTGACTATGGCTACACCTTC | CASSPPDYGYTF | TRBJ1-2 | TRBV9 | NA | NA
TGCGCCAGCAGCTTGTCATCGGGGGGCCGCGGAATGGAGACCCAGTACTTC | CASSLSSGGRGMETQYF | TRBJ2-5 | TRBV5-1 | once | NA
TGTGCCACCTCCCTCGCTGGGGCCAACGTCCTGACTTTC | CATSLAGANVLTF | TRBJ2-6 | TRBV19 | NA | NA
TGTGCCAGCAGCTTATGGTTGAGGTACAGGGGGCGCGGAGGCAATCAGCCCCAGCATTTT | CASSLWLRYRGRGGNQPQHF | TRBJ1-5 | TRBV11-3 | NA | TRBD1
TGTGCCACCAGCAGAGATCTCGCCAGGGTGAATGAAAAACTGTTTTTT | CATSRDLARVNEKLFF | TRBJ1-4 | TRBV15 | NA | NA
TGTGCCAGTAGTATGGGTAGCGGGGGGGCCTGGACGACTGAGCAGTTCTTC | CASSMGSGGAWTTEQFF | TRBJ2-1 | TRBV19 | NA | TRBD2
TGTGCCAGCAGCCTGGGGCAGATAGCGAACACTGAAGCTTTCTTT | CASSLGQIANTEAFF | TRBJ1-1 | TRBV7-2 | NA | NA
TGTGCCAGCAGCTTAGACAGGTCTGGAAACACCATATATTTT | CASSLDRSGNTIYF | TRBJ1-3 | TRBV7-2 | NA | NA
TGTGCCATCAGTGAGTCGGGACTAGCGGGGGCGAGCTCCTACAATGAGCAGTTCTTC | CAISESGLAGASSYNEQFF | TRBJ2-1 | TRBV10-3 | NA | TRBD2
TGTGCCAGCAGTGTGGAGGGGGCGCGGGTAGCCAAAAACATTCAGTACTTC | CASSVEGARVAKNIQYF | TRBJ2-4 | TRBV2 | NA | NA
TGCGCCAGCAGTGTCCCTGAACTTGCCCCGGAGACCCAGTACTTC | CASSVPELAPETQYF | TRBJ2-5 | TRBV5-1 | NA | NA
TGTGCCAGCAGCCGCTCCCGCACAGGGTCAGTTGACACCGGGGAGCTGTTTTTT | CASSRSRTGSVDTGELFF | TRBJ2-2 | TRBV6-2/TRBV6-3 | NA | NA
TGTGCCAGCAAGTCGGACAGGGAAAACACCGGGGAGCTGTTTTTT | CASKSDRENTGELFF | TRBJ2-2 | TRBV2 | NA | TRBD1
TGTGCCAGCAGCCTAGGGACAGGGGAAAGCTTAAGAGAAAAACTGTTTTTT | CASSLGTGESLREKLFF | TRBJ1-4 | TRBV7-6 | NA | TRBD1
TGCGCCAGCACCAACCGCGGGGGGGCAGTCTTTGAGCAGTTCTTC | CASTNRGGAVFEQFF | TRBJ2-1 | TRBV5-1 | NA | TRBD2
TGTGCCAGCGGCCTGGGACAGGGGAATGGCTACACCTTC | CASGLGQGNGYTF | TRBJ1-2 | TRBV25-1 | NA | TRBD1
TGTGCCAGCAGCTTAGGGAGGGAGGAGACCCAGTACTTC | CASSLGREETQYF | TRBJ2-5 | TRBV11-2 | NA | NA
TGTGCCAGCTCACAAAGGAGCCAGGGACTCTACAATGAGCAGTTCTTC | CASSQRSQGLYNEQFF | TRBJ2-1 | TRBV18 | NA | NA
TGTGCCAGCAGCCAAGATCGGGGGGGAGCGTACCAAGAGACCCAGTACTTC | CASSQDRGGAYQETQYF | TRBJ2-5 | TRBV3-1/TRBV3-2 | NA | TRBD2
TGCGCCAGCAGCCTCAGGGGAACTGGGGCCAACGTCCTGACTTTC | CASSLRGTGANVLTF | TRBJ2-6 | TRBV5-1 | NA | NA
TGCCGCGTTGACCGGGGGGGGGACTATGGCTACACCTTC | CRVDRGGDYGYTF | TRBJ1-2 | TRBV29-1 | NA | NA
TGCGCCAGCAGTGGCGGGAGAGTGAACTATGGCTACACCTTC | CASSGGRVNYGYTF | TRBJ1-2 | TRBV10-2 | once | NA
TGTGCCAGCAGTGAAGGGACAGGGCTAGGCTACACCTTC | CASSEGTGLGYTF | TRBJ1-2 | TRBV6-1 | NA | TRBD1